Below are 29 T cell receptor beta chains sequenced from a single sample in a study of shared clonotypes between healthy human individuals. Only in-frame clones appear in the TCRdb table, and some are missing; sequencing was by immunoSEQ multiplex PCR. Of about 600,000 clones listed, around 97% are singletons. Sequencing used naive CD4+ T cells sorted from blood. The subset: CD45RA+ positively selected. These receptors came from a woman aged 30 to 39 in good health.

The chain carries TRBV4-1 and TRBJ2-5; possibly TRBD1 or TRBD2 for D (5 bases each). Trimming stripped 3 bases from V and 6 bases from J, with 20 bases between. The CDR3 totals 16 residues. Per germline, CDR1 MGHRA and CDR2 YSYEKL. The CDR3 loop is CASSHPARDGRKTQYF. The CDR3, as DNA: TGCGCCAGCAGCCACCCCGCACGGGACGGACGGAAGACCCAGTACTTC.

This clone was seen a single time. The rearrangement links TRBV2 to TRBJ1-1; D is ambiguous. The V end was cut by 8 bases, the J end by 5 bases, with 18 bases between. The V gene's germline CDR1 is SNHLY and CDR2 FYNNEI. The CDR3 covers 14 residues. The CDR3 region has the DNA TGTGCCAGCGGACCGCATACGGGAGATACTGAAGCTTTCTTT. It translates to CASGPHTGDTEAFF. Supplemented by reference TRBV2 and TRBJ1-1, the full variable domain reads EPEVTQTPSHQVTQMGQEVILRCVPISNHLYFYWYRQILGQKVEFLVSFYNNEISEKSEIFDDQFSVERPDGSNFTLKIRSTKLEDSAMYFCASGPHTGDTEAFFGQGTRLTVV.

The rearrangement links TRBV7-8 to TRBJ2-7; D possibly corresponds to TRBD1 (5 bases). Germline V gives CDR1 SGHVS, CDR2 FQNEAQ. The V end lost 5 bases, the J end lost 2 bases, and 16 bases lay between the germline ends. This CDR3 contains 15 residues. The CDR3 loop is CASSRSRTPPYEQYF. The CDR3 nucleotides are TGTGCCAGCAGCCGCTCCAGGACACCGCCCTACGAGCAGTACTTC.

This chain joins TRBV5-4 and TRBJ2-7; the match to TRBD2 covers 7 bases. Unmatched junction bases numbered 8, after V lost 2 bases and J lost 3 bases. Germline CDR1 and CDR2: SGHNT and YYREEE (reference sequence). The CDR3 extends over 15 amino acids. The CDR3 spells CASSFWTSQIYEQYF. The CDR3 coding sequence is TGTGCCAGCAGCTTCTGGACTAGTCAGATCTACGAGCAGTACTTC.

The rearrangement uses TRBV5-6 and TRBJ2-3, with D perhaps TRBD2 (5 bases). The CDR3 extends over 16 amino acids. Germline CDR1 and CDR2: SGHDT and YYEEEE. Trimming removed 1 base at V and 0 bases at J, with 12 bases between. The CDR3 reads CASSLRTDGSTDTQYF. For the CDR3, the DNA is TGTGCCAGCAGCTTGAGGACTGATGGTAGCACAGATACGCAGTATTTT.

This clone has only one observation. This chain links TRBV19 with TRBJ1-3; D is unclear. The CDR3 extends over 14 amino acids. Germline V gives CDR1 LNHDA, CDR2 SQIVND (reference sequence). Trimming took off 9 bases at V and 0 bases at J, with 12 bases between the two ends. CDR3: CASSATNSGNTIYF. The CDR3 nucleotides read TGTGCCAGCTCTGCGACCAACTCTGGAAACACCATATATTTT.

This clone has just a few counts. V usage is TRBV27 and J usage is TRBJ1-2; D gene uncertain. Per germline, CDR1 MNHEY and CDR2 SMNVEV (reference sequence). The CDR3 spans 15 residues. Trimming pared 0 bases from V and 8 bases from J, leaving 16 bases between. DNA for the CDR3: TGTGCCAGCAGTTTATCGAGTTCCTATCCTCGCGGCTACACCTTC. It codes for CASSLSSSYPRGYTF.

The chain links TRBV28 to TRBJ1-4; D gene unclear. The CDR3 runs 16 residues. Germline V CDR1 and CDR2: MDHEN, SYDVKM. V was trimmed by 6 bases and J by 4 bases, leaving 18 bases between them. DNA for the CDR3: TGTGCCAGCAGCCCCGGGTCCCAGAATAATAATGAAAAACTGTTTTTT. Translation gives CASSPGSQNNNEKLFF.

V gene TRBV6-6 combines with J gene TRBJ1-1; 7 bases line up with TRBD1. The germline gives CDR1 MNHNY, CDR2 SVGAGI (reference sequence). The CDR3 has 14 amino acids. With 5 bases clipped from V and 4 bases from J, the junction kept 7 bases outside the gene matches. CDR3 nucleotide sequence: TGTGCCAGCAGTCTCACAGGGGTAGTCACTGAAGCTTTCTTT. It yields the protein CASSLTGVVTEAFF.

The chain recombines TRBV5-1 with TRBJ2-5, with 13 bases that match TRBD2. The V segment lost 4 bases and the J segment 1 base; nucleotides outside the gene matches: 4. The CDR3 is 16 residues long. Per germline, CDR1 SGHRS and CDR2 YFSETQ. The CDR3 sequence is CASSLGLAGPQETQYF. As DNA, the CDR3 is TGCGCCAGCAGCCTGGGACTAGCGGGACCCCAAGAGACCCAGTACTTC.

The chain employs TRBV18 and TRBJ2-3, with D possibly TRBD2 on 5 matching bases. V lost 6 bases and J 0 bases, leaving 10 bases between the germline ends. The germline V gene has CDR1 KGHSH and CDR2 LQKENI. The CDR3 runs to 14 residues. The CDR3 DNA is TGTGCCAGCTCGCGACTACCAAGCACAGATACGCAGTATTTT. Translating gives CASSRLPSTDTQYF.

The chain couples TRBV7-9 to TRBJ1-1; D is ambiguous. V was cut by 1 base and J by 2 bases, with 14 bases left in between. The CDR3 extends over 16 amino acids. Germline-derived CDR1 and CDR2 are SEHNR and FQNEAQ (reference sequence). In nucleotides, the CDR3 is TGTGCCAGCAGCTTAGGGGCCAGTTGGGAAAACACTGAAGCTTTCTTT. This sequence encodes CASSLGASWENTEAFF.

CDR3 sequence reads: CASSIGQGNTEAFF. The CDR3 nucleotides read TGTGCCAGTAGTATCGGTCAGGGGAACACTGAAGCTTTCTTT. The chain joins TRBV19 to TRBJ1-1, with D tentatively TRBD1 (5 bases). Looked up from germline, CDR1 is LNHDA and CDR2 is SQIVND (reference sequence). V lost 3 bases to trimming and J lost 1 base, with 9 bases between them. The CDR3 totals 14 residues.

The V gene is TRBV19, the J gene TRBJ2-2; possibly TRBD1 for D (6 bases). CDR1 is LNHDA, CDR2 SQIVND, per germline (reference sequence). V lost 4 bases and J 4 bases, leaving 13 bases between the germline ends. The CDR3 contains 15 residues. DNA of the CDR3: TGTGCCAGTAGTACCGGGACAAGGGGCACCGGGGAGCTGTTTTTT. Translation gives CASSTGTRGTGELFF. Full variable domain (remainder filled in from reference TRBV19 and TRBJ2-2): DGGITQSPKYLFRKEGQNVTLSCEQNLNHDAMYWYRQDPGQGLRLIYYSQIVNDFQKGDIAEGYSVSREKKESFPLTVTSAQKNPTAFYLCASSTGTRGTGELFFGEGSRLTVL.

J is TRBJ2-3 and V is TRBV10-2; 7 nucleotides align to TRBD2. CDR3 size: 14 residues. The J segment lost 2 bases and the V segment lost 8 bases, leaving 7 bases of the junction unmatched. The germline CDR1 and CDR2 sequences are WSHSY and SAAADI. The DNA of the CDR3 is TGCGCCAGCCTTCTAGCGGATACCACAGATACGCAGTATTTT. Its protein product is CASLLADTTDTQYF.

The CDR3 sequence: CASSLGLAGGPGTDTQYF. The DNA of the CDR3 is TGTGCCAGCAGCTTAGGACTAGCGGGAGGGCCGGGCACAGATACGCAGTATTTT. The chain is built from TRBV7-2 and TRBJ2-3, with 14 nucleotides matching TRBD2. CDR1 and CDR2 from the germline V gene are SGHTA and FQGNSA. V trimming: 1 base; J trimming: 1 base; junction bases outside the gene matches: 4. This CDR3 spans 18 amino acids.

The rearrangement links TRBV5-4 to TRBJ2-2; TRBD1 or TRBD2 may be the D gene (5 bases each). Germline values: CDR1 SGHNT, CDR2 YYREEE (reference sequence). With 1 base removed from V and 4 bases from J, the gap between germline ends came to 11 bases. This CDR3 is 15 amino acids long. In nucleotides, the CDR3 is TGTGCCAGCAGCTTGTCTGGGACCACCACCGGGGAGCTGTTTTTT. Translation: CASSLSGTTTGELFF.

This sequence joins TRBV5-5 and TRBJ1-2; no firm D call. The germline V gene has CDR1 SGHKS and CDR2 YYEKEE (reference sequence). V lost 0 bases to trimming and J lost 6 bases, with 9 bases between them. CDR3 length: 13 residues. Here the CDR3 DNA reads TGTGCCAGCAGCTTGGCCTGGGCGGATGGCTACACCTTC. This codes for CASSLAWADGYTF.

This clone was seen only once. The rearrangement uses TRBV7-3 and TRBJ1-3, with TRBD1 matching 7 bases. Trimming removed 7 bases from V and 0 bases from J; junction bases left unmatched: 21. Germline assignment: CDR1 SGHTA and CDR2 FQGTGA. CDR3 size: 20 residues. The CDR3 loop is CASKRATRDRLGLSGNTIYF. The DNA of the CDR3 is TGTGCCAGCAAACGGGCCACCCGGGACAGATTAGGTCTCTCTGGAAACACCATATATTTT.

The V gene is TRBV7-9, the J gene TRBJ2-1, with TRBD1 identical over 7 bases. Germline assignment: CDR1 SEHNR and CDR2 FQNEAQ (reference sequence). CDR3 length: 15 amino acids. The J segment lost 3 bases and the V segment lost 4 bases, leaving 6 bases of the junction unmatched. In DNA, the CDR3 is TGTGCCAGCAGCTCCGGGACAGCAATCTACAATGAGCAGTTCTTC. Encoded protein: CASSSGTAIYNEQFF.

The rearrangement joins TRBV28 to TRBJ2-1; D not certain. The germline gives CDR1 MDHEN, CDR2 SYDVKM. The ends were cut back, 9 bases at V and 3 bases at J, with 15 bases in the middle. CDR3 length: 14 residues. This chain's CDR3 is CASLNPQNYNEQFF. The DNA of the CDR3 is TGTGCCAGTCTAAATCCTCAGAACTACAATGAGCAGTTCTTC.

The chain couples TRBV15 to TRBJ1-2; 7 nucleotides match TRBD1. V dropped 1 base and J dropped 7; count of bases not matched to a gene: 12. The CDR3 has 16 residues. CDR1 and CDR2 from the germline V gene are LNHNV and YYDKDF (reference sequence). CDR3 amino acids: CATSRGPDRVTSGYTF. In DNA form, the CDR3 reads TGTGCCACCAGCAGAGGGCCAGACAGGGTAACTAGTGGCTACACCTTC.

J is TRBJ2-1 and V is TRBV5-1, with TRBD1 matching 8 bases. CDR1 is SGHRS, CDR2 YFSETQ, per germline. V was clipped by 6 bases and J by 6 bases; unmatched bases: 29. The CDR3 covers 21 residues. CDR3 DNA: TGCGCCAGCAACAACCAGGGCTCCGGACAGGGAAGATTTTTTTGGGCCAATGAGCAGTTCTTC. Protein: CASNNQGSGQGRFFWANEQFF.

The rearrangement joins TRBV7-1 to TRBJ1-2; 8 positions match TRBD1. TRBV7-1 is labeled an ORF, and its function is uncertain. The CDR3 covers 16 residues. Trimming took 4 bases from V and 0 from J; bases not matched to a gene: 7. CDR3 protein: CASSWWTGLSNYGYTF. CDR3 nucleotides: TGTGCCAGCAGCTGGTGGACAGGGCTTTCTAACTATGGCTACACCTTC.

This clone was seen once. Here the CDR3 DNA reads TGTGCCAGCAGTGTCGGCTACAATGAGCAGTTCTTC. Translating gives CASSVGYNEQFF. The rearrangement joins TRBV2 to TRBJ2-1, with D uncertain. The V gene's germline CDR1 is SNHLY and CDR2 FYNNEI. The CDR3 spans 12 residues. V lost 4 bases to trimming and J lost 3 bases, with 4 bases between them. Full variable domain (missing parts from reference TRBV2 and TRBJ2-1): EPEVTQTPSHQVTQMGQEVILRCVPISNHLYFYWYRQILGQKVEFLVSFYNNEISEKSEIFDDQFSVERPDGSNFTLKIRSTKLEDSAMYFCASSVGYNEQFFGPGTRLTVL.

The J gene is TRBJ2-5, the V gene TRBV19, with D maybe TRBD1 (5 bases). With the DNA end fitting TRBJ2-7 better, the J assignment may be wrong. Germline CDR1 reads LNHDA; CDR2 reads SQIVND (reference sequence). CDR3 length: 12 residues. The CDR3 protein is CASSLTGFEQYF. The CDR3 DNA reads TGTGCCAGTAGCCTAACAGGATTCGAGCAGTACTTC.

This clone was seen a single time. CDR3 sequence reads: CSVYGRRGGGLYGEQFF. DNA for the CDR3: TGCAGCGTTTACGGTCGACGGGGAGGGGGCCTTTACGGTGAGCAGTTCTTC. V gene TRBV29-1 combines with J gene TRBJ2-1; D is tentatively TRBD1 or TRBD2 (7 bases each). V shed 5 bases and J shed 9 bases, with 29 bases lying between them. CDR3 length: 17 residues. CDR1 is SQVTM, CDR2 ANQGSEA, per germline.

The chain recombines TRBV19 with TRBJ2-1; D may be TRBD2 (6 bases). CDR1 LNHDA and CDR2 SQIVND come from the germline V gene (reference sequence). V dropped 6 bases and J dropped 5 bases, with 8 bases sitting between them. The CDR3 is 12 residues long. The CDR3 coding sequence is TGTGCCAGTAGCCGGACTAACAATGAGCAGTTCTTC. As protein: CASSRTNNEQFF.

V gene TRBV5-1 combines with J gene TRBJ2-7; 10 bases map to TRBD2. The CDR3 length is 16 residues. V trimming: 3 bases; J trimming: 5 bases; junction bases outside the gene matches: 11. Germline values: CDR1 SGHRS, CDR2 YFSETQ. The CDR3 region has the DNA TGCGCCAGCAGCTCCAGACTAGCGGGTTATGGGGACGAGCAGTACTTC. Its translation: CASSSRLAGYGDEQYF.